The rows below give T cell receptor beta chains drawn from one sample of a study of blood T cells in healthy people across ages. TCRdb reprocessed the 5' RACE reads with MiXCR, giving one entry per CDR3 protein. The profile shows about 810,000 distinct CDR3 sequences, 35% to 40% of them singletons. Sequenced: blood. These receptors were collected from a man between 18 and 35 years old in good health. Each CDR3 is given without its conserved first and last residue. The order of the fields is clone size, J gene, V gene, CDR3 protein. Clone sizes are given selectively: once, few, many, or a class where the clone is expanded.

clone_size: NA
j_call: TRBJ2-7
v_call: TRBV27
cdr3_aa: ASSLPKTSGRDEQY

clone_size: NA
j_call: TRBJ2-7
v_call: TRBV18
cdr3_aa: ASSLRNREYNEQY

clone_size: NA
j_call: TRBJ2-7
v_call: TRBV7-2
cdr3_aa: ASSLDGGSGGYNEQY

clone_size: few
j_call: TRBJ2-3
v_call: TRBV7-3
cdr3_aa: ASSPRTSGLDTDTQY

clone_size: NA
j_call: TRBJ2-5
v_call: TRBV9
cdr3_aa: ASSVVGREETQY

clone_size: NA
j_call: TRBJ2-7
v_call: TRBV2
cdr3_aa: ASRWGQGAYNEQY

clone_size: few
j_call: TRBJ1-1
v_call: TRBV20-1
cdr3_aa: SARGLEDTEAF

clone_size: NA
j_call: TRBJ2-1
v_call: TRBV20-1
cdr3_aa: SARDADRGDNEQF

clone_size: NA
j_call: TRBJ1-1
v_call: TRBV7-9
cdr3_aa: ASSSQGGITEAF

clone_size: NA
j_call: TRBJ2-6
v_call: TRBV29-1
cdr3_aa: SVKDRAGANVLT